This T cell receptor (beta chain) appears in the sequencing data of a study of OX40 agonist ivuxolimab in advanced cancers. Study observations and caveats: In CD8+ T cells, expanded clones were on average more numerous than in CD4+.

Turning to this clone: Its specificity is unknown.

Only in-frame clones appear in the TCRdb table, and some are missing; sequencing was by immunoSEQ multiplex PCR. The sample consists of some 57,000 clones, 80% to 90% of them appearing once. The CDR3 has 15 residues. Germline assignment: CDR1 SGHAT and CDR2 FQNNGV. The trim removed 1 base at V and 0 bases at J, leaving 0 bases unmatched. The chain combines TRBV11-2 with TRBJ1-2; 9 bases agree with TRBD1. Sequences were derived from CD4+ or CD8+ T cells sorted from blood, sampled in a trial of the OX40 agonist ivuxolimab. The receptor's source is an adult with an advanced solid tumor such as melanoma, head and neck, liver or kidney cancer. The DNA for the CDR3 is TGTGCCAGCAGCTTAGGACAGGGGGCTAACTATGGCTACACCTTC. The encoded protein is CASSLGQGANYGYTF.